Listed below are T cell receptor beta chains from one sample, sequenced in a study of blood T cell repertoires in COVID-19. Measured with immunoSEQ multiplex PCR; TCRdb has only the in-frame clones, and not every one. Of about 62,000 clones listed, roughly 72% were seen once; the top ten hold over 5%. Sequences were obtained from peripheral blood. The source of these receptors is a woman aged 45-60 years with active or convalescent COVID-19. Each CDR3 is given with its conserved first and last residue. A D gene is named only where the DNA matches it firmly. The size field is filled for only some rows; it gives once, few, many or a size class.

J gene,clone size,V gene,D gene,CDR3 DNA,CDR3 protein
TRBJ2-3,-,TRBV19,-,TGTGCCAGTAGTTGGCAGACTAGCACAGATACGCAGTATTTT,CASSWQTSTDTQYF
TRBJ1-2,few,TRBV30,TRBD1,TGTGCCTGGGCGGGACAGATTAACTATGGCTACACCTTC,CAWAGQINYGYTF
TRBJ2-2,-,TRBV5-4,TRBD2,TGTGCCAGCAGCTTCCAAGCGGGAGGGAACACCGGGGAGCTGTTTTTT,CASSFQAGGNTGELFF
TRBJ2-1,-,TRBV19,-,TGTGCCAGTTCGGAACGGGATGAGCAGTTCTTC,CASSERDEQFF
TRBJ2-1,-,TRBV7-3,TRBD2,TGTGCCAGCAGCTCCCGAGGGGCGGGAGGGGATGAGCAGTTCTTC,CASSSRGAGGDEQFF
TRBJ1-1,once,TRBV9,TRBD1,TGTGCCAGCAGCACGGGGGCAGGGGGCGTCGCTGAAGCTTTCTTT,CASSTGAGGVAEAFF
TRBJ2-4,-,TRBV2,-,TGTGCCAGCAGTGTGTCTGTAACCAAAAACATTCAGTACTTC,CASSVSVTKNIQYF
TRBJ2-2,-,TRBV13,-,TGTGCCAGCAGCTCCACAATGTTCAACACCGGGGAGCTGTTTTTT,CASSSTMFNTGELFF
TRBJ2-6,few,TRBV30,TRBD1,TGTGCCTGGATGAGGGGACAGGGGAGGTCTGGGGCCAACGTCCTGACTTTC,CAWMRGQGRSGANVLTF
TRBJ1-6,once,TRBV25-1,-,TGTGCCAGCAGTGGGCAACATAATTCACCCCTCCACTTT,CASSGQHNSPLHF
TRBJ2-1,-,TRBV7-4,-,TGTGCCAGCAGACCTAACGGGACTCTCGAGGGCAATGAGCAGTTCTTC,CASRPNGTLEGNEQFF
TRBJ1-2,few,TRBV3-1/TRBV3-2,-,TGTGCCAGCAGCCCAACAATCGGGGTCACGGCGGGAGGCTACACCTTC,CASSPTIGVTAGGYTF
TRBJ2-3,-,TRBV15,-,TGTGCCACCAGCAGACCCTACCGGGGGGCTTCGGGGGCAGATACGCAGTATTTT,CATSRPYRGASGADTQYF
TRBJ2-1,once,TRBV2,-,TGTGCCAGCTCGGAGATTCCCTACAATGAGCAGTTCTTC,CASSEIPYNEQFF
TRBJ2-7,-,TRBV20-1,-,TGCAGTGCTACCCCCCTCCAGGAGCAGTACTTC,CSATPLQEQYF
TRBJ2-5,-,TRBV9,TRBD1,TGTGCCAGCACGCGTGGGACAGGAGACCAAGAGACCCAGTACTTC,CASTRGTGDQETQYF
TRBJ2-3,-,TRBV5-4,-,TGTGCCAGCAGCCACCAGCGGGCTGACGGAGATACGCAGTATTTT,CASSHQRADGDTQYF
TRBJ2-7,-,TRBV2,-,TGTGCCAGCAGTGAAACGGGAAACGAGCAGTACTTC,CASSETGNEQYF
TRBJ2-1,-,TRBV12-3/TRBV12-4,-,TGTGCCAGCAGTTTAGGAGGTCGCGGGCAGTTCTTC,CASSLGGRGQFF
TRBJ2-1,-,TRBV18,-,TGTGCCAGCTCACCCAAGGTGAGGGTCAATGAGCAGTTCTTC,CASSPKVRVNEQFF
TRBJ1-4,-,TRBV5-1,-,TGCGCCAGCAGCACCGACAGACCTAATGAAAAACTGTTTTTT,CASSTDRPNEKLFF
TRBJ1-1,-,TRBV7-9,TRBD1,TGTGCCAGCAGCTACCTAGGACAGGCTGGCACTGAAGCTTTCTTT,CASSYLGQAGTEAFF
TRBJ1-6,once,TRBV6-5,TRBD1,TGTGCCAGCAGAGTCCCGGGACAGGGAGCTTCACCCCTCCACTTT,CASRVPGQGASPLHF
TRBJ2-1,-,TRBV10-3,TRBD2,TGTGCCATCAGTGGCCTAGCGGACTACAATGAGCAGTTCTTC,CAISGLADYNEQFF
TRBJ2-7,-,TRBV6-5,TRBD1,TGTGCCAGCACACCACCGGGACAGGCCTCCTACGAGCAGTACTTC,CASTPPGQASYEQYF
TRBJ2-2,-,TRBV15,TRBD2,TGTGCCACCAGCAGAGTTAACAAGGGGCTAGCGGGAGGTAGGAACACCGGGGAGCTGTTTTTT,CATSRVNKGLAGGRNTGELFF
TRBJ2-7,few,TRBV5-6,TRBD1,TGTGCCAGCAGCCGAGGGACAGGGACCTACGAGCAGTACTTC,CASSRGTGTYEQYF
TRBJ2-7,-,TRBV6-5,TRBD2,TGTGCCAGCAGGGACCCTCTAGCGGGGTCCTACGAGCAGTACTTC,CASRDPLAGSYEQYF
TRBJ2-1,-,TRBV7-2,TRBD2,TGTGCCAGCAGCTTAGCGGGAGGGCCGAATGAGCAGTTCTTC,CASSLAGGPNEQFF
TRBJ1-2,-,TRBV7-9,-,TGTGCCAGCAGCGAAGCAGGGGCCGGCCCCTATGGCTACACCTTC,CASSEAGAGPYGYTF
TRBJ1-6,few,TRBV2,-,TGTGCCAGCAGATCTCGGGCAGGGCGGAATTCACCCCTCCACTTT,CASRSRAGRNSPLHF
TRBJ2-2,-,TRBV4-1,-,TGCGCCAGCAGCCAAGCTGGTTCGGGAGACACCGGGGAGCTGTTTTTT,CASSQAGSGDTGELFF
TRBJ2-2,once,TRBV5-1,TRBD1,TGCGCCAGCAGCTTGGGACAGGGGAACACCGGGGAGCTGTTTTTT,CASSLGQGNTGELFF
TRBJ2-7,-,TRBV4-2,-,TGTGCCAGCAGCCTAACAGAAGGGAGGAACGAGCAGTACTTC,CASSLTEGRNEQYF
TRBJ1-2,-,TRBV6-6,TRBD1,TGTGCCACCGAGAGGACAGGGGATGGCTACACCTTC,CATERTGDGYTF
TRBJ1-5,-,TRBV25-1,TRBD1,TGTGCCAGCAGTGAGACAGGGTGGAATCAGCCCCAGCATTTT,CASSETGWNQPQHF
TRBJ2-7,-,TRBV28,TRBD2,TGTGCCAGCAGTCTTTCCCTGCCGGGGCGGGAGAACGAGCAGTACTTC,CASSLSLPGRENEQYF
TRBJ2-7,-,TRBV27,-,TGTGCCAGCAGTCCTCGGGACTCTTCGTCCGAGCAGTACTTC,CASSPRDSSSEQYF
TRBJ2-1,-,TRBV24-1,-,TGTGCCACCAGTGATCGCGGGGAGCAGTTCTTC,CATSDRGEQFF
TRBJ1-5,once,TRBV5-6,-,TGTGCCAGCAGCTTCTTTCCCGGAGGCAATCAGCCCCAGCATTTT,CASSFFPGGNQPQHF
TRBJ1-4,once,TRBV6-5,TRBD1,TGTGCCAGCAGTTACGCAGGGGGCAGGGGAAAACTGTTTTTT,CASSYAGGRGKLFF
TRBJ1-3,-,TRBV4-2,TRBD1,TGTGCCAGCAGCCAAGATCCAGCAGGGGGTGGAAACACCATATATTTT,CASSQDPAGGGNTIYF
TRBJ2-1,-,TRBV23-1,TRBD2,TGCGCCAGCAGTCAACCTTCGGACAGCGGGAGCTGGAATGAGCAGTTCTTC,CASSQPSDSGSWNEQFF
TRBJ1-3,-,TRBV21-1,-,TGTGCCAGCAGCAAACGGCTGGAGGCGTTCAGGGGGCGGGGAAACACCATATATTTT,CASSKRLEAFRGRGNTIYF
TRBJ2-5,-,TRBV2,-,TGTGCCAGCAGCGGGGTAGGTGGGTCAGGAGAGACCCAGTACTTC,CASSGVGGSGETQYF